This T cell receptor beta chain originates from a study of tumor-infiltrating lymphocytes in primary liver carcinoma. Study background: The cohort consisted of patients whose primary liver carcinoma was surgically resected. Both sexes were represented among patients, who were 30 to 69 years old. Study-wide points: Less overlap was seen in tumor-adjacent and tumor-blood pairs than in tumor region pairs.

A primer in the constant region served to generate TCR beta cDNA from about 480 ng of total RNA. ARM-PCR was slightly modified, and three nested multiplex PCR rounds with it gave rise to the TCR beta libraries. The first two PCR rounds used TRBV1-TRBV30 primers with a Cbeta primer, nine to ten cycles each. One entry per CDR3 protein results from TCRdb running MiXCR on the multiplex PCR reads. The sample shows about 310,000 distinct CDR3 sequences, almost 60% of them seen only once. Trimming left V 5 bases short and J 4 bases short, with 14 bases between. The CDR3 has 14 residues. This clonotype came up a few times. Its specificity is unknown. RNA was extracted from whole blood without cell sorting, alongside germline DNA. Prior to surgery, approximately 3.6 milliliters of peripheral blood were drawn.

Sequenced: peripheral blood. This clonotype was sampled from a woman aged 25 to 45 with primary liver carcinoma and hepatitis B virus infection. The rearrangement links TRBV12-3 or TRBV12-4 to TRBJ1-1; D may be TRBD1 (6 bases). CDR3 loop: CASSLRQVVTEAFF. In DNA, the CDR3 is TGTGCCAGCAGTCTTAGACAGGTTGTCACTGAAGCTTTCTTT.